This T cell receptor (beta chain) was found in a study of cytomegalovirus exposure and HLA in healthy donors. In the PCR, 60 Vbeta and 13 Jbeta primers were used. The data were produced by immunoSEQ multiplex PCR, yet TCRdb's version contains in-frame clones alone and is incomplete. The sample has some 120,000 clones. The V and J ends lost 2 bases and 5 bases, in that order; junction bases with no gene match: 11. The V gene's germline CDR1 is GTSNPN and CDR2 SVGIG (reference sequence). This CDR3 has 15 amino acids. The gene calls are TRBV30 and TRBJ2-5; TRBD2 matches 7 bases. The specimen sequenced was PBMCs. The sequence was collected from a man aged 35 to 55 in good health and CMV-seronegative. The CDR3 sequence is CAWSWGAGSGETQYF. The CDR3 region has the DNA TGTGCCTGGAGTTGGGGAGCGGGAAGTGGTGAGACCCAGTACTTC.